These 5 T cell receptor beta chains share one sample of origin, sequenced in a study of T cells in Graves' hyperthyroidism and ophthalmopathy. Amplification targeted TCR beta CDR3 regions from RNA transcripts. The HTBI primer set served for first-round RT-PCR of the TCR CDR3. TCRdb used MiXCR to reprocess the multiplex PCR reads, holding one entry per CDR3 protein. The data show hundreds of thousands of distinct CDR3 sequences, with about 14% seen just once and about 13% held by the top ten. The material sequenced was blood. All receptors come from a man aged 18 to 30 with Graves' ophthalmopathy.

V gene TRBV12-3 or TRBV12-4 combines with J gene TRBJ2-3; 11 positions match TRBD2. The CDR3 consists of 17 residues. J was trimmed by 2 bases and V by 5 bases; bases with no gene match: 9. The CDR3, as DNA: TGTGCCAGCAGTCCCCCACTAGCGGGGGCCTACACAGATACGCAGTATTTT. Its protein product is CASSPPLAGAYTDTQYF.

This clonotype occurred many times. The chain carries TRBV5-1 and TRBJ2-7; perhaps D is TRBD1 or TRBD2 (5 bases each). Trimming removed 3 bases at V and 2 bases at J, with 12 bases between. Per germline, CDR1 SGHRS and CDR2 YFSETQ. CDR3 length: 14 amino acids. The CDR3 DNA reads TGCGCCAGCAGCTCGTCCGGGACGGCCTACGAGCAGTACTTC. Its protein is CASSSSGTAYEQYF.

The chain has TRBV20-1 and TRBJ2-5; 15 nucleotides match TRBD2. CDR1 and CDR2 from the germline V gene are DFQATT and SNEGSKA (reference sequence). There are 17 residues in the CDR3. V shed 6 bases, J shed 7 bases, and the junction held 15 bases outside the gene matches. CDR3 DNA: TGCAGTGCCCGTCAAACCGGGACTAGCGGGAGGCCGGGGACCCAGTACTTC. Protein: CSARQTGTSGRPGTQYF.

Ten or more counts support this clonotype. The V call is TRBV20-1, the J call TRBJ1-1; D remains ambiguous. CDR1 and CDR2 (germline): DFQATT, SNEGSKA (reference sequence). The CDR3 extends over 12 amino acids. V gave up 0 bases and J gave up 10 bases, with 12 bases separating them. As DNA, the CDR3 is TGCAGTGCTAGAGATGAGGGTGTGGGAGCTTTCTTT. Protein sequence: CSARDEGVGAFF.

This clonotype was found many times. The V gene is TRBV6-5, the J gene TRBJ2-5, with a possible D match to TRBD2 (6 bases). The CDR3 has 11 amino acids. Trimming took off 5 bases at V and 10 bases at J, with 11 bases between the two ends. Germline V gene sequence: CDR1 MNHEY, CDR2 SVGAGI. CDR3 amino acids: CASSTGRGQYF. For the CDR3, the DNA is TGTGCCAGCAGTACCGGGAGAGGCCAGTACTTC.